This TCR beta chain emerged from a study of control samples from healthy donors and cancer patients. Here immunoSEQ multiplex PCR was the method, and the copy in TCRdb shows in-frame clones only, minus some. The sample carries 160,000 or so clones, 96% recorded once. CDR1 MDHEN and CDR2 SYDVKM come from the germline V gene. Trimming removed 0 bases from V and 1 base from J, with 13 bases in between. This CDR3 comprises 17 residues. This clone was seen just once. This receptor was taken from a woman aged 25 to 45 in good health. Specimen: blood. V usage is TRBV28 and J usage is TRBJ2-1; TRBD2 is a possible D gene (6 bases). As DNA, the CDR3 is TGTGCCAGCAGTTTATGGAAGGCGGGGCCGTCCTACAATGAGCAGTTCTTC. Its translation is CASSLWKAGPSYNEQFF.